The source of this T cell receptor beta chain is a study of response to subunit inactivated influenza vaccine. This clonotype was detected a few times. Via MiXCR, TCRdb re-called the RT-PCR reads, giving one row per CDR3 protein. The sample holds around 250,000 distinct CDR3 sequences, more than 10% seen once. The CDR3 is 11 amino acids. V lost 5 bases and J lost 8, with 8 bases in between. Germline values: CDR1 SEHNR, CDR2 FQNEAQ (reference sequence). The material was non-naive T cells sorted from PBMCs, obtained 14 days before vaccination. This clonotype originated in a man aged 45-65 years who received an inactivated influenza vaccine. The V gene is TRBV7-9, the J gene TRBJ2-3; D not certain. The CDR3 region is CASSSASTQYF. The CDR3 bases are TGTGCCAGCAGCAGCGCCAGTACGCAGTATTTT.